The sequence of this TCR beta chain was determined in a study of T cell responses to AZD1222 COVID-19 vaccine (dated by TCRdb to the early 2020s). About the study as a whole: TCR sequencing covered more than 230 trial participants: about 210 given two doses of AZD1222 and around 26 given two doses of MenACWY control vaccine. Trial participants were enrolled by age into 18-55, 56-69 and 70-plus year subgroups, with roughly 150, 30 and 60 TCR-sequenced participants respectively. The paper as a whole reports these results and caveats: In the small 56-69-year group, the increase in depth fell short of significance, most likely because of low power. Only five or six AZD1222 recipients were SARS-CoV-2 seropositive at baseline, limiting conclusions about previously exposed vaccinees. Reportedly, almost half of the unique spike-specific TCRs recognized epitopes lying outside the regions that are mutated in the B.1.351 and B.1.1.7 variants. After two AZD1222 doses, spike-specific TCR breadth and depth were significantly higher than at day 0 and than in MenACWY recipients. Because no samples from the day 14 peak response were available, repertoires could be characterized only after the peak T cell response. CD4 TCRs associated with the vaccine covered the entire spike protein, and the dominant responses were in regions 160-218 and 743-854. Participants were mostly white British, with more females than males. The authors suggested clonal diversity may have been underestimated.

To note about this clone: Its antigen is not yet known. No quality values exist for individual bases; no much larger clone is one base distant.

The CDR3 regions of human TCRbeta chains were analyzed by immunosequencing. Turning to the authors' computational methods: Repertoire TCRs were checked for matches against a reference library of SARS-CoV-2-specific TCRs that had been generated using the MIRA antigen-specificity platform. Breadth was defined as the fraction of unique TCRs that were SARS-CoV-2-associated. Depth was defined as the fraction of total T cells that were SARS-CoV-2-associated. Using the MIRA data, each spike-specific TCR was assigned both to the spike region to which the TCR was reactive and to a CD4 or CD8 class. Log10-transformed breadth and depth values were compared by one-way ANOVA with Sidak's multiple comparisons tests. The table was pulled from immuneACCESS by TCRdb, which kept in-frame rearrangements only. Such tables lose some clones; where checked, under half of the loss comes from unresolved V genes, and the rest has no known cause. For V, J and clone size, that table is used; D and trimming come from the DNA. For this sample there are over 70,000 clones; roughly 87% appear just once. Less than 6% of the sample rests with the top ten.

This specimen's time point label, interpreted: about 28 days (+/-7) after the second vaccine dose. AZD1222 recipients with second doses at about 4 weeks or about 12 weeks were pooled, because spike-specific TCR depth and breadth did not differ between schedules. Vaccinee samples were obtained from the UK trials COV001 and COV002, which included a single-blind randomized controlled phase 2/3 trial of AZD1222 (ChAdOx1 nCoV-19) in healthy adults. Trial participant PBMC samples were collected at day 0 and day 28 after the second dose for TCRbeta chain sequencing. Via the germline V gene, CDR1 is MNHNS and CDR2 SASEGT. Inclusive of the bounding cysteine and phenylalanine, the CDR3 is 14 residues long. Only CDR3 DNA is held: 42 bases, read in frame from base 1. V is pared back by 0 bases and J by 9 bases, with 9 bases lying between the germline termini.

The source material was peripheral blood, sampled 28 days after the second AZD1222 dose. This clonotype was obtained from an adult who received the AZD1222 COVID-19 vaccine. This receptor chain uses TRBV6-1 and TRBJ1-6, with no D gene named confidently. Here the CDR3 is given as CASSEAPVGSPLHF. The DNA sequence is as follows: TGTGCCAGCAGTGAAGCCCCTGTCGGTTCACCCCTCCACTTT.